These T cell receptor beta chains were read from a single sample in a study of T cell repertoires in cytomegalovirus infection. Which antigens these TCRs recognize remains unknown. Via MiXCR, TCRdb re-called the reads, giving one row per CDR3 protein. The table has hundreds of thousands of distinct CDR3 sequences, approximately 30% seen once. The sample here was cultured CD8+ T cells from PBMCs, taken from culture after CMV antigen stimulation. These receptors were taken from a human donor in good health (CMV status not recorded). Some clones in this sample may be carry-over from other donors' samples. CDR3s include the opening cysteine and the closing phenylalanine or tryptophan. D genes are given only for firm matches. A row's size may be missing; if present it is once, few, many or a size class.

j_gene: TRBJ1-5
abundance: -
v_gene: TRBV19
d_gene: -
CDR3nt: TGTGCCAGTAGTTCCGCGGAGGCAGGAGGGTATGGCAATCAGCCCCAGCATTTT
CDR3aa: CASSSAEAGGYGNQPQHF

j_gene: TRBJ2-1
abundance: many
v_gene: TRBV12-3/TRBV12-4
d_gene: TRBD2
CDR3nt: TGTGCCAGCAGCCCTAGCGGGAATTACAATGAGCAGTTCTTC
CDR3aa: CASSPSGNYNEQFF

j_gene: TRBJ2-3
abundance: few
v_gene: TRBV6-1
d_gene: -
CDR3nt: TGTGCCAGCAGTGGGGGGGACTCATACACAGATACGCAGTATTTT
CDR3aa: CASSGGDSYTDTQYF

j_gene: TRBJ2-1
abundance: many
v_gene: TRBV7-8
d_gene: TRBD2
CDR3nt: TGTGCCAGCAACCGAGGGGGCGGGCGGGGGGGAGTAGACAATGAGCAGTTCTTC
CDR3aa: CASNRGGGRGGVDNEQFF

j_gene: TRBJ2-1
abundance: few
v_gene: TRBV14
d_gene: TRBD2
CDR3nt: TGTGCCAGCAGCCAAGAACTAGCGGCCTACAATGAGCAGTTCTTC
CDR3aa: CASSQELAAYNEQFF

j_gene: TRBJ1-2
abundance: -
v_gene: TRBV4-1
d_gene: -
CDR3nt: TGCGCCAGCAGCCAAGAAAGAAGAATCATGGGCTATGGCTACACCTTC
CDR3aa: CASSQERRIMGYGYTF

j_gene: TRBJ2-3
abundance: -
v_gene: TRBV6-5
d_gene: TRBD2
CDR3nt: TGTGCCAGCAGTTTCCTGACTAGCGGGGGGCCACACCCCACAGATACGCAGTATTTT
CDR3aa: CASSFLTSGGPHPTDTQYF

j_gene: TRBJ1-2
abundance: -
v_gene: TRBV7-2
d_gene: -
CDR3nt: TGTGCCAGCAGCTTAGGTCCCCCCGGGCAGAGAAACTATGGCTACACCTTC
CDR3aa: CASSLGPPGQRNYGYTF

j_gene: TRBJ1-4
abundance: -
v_gene: TRBV9
d_gene: -
CDR3nt: TGTGCCAGCAGCGCCGACGGATCAACTAATGAAAAACTGTTTTTT
CDR3aa: CASSADGSTNEKLFF

j_gene: TRBJ1-1
abundance: -
v_gene: TRBV5-6
d_gene: -
CDR3nt: TGTGCCAGCAGCTTTTACAGGCCCAGCGCTGAAGCTTTCTTT
CDR3aa: CASSFYRPSAEAFF

j_gene: TRBJ1-2
abundance: -
v_gene: TRBV4-1
d_gene: -
CDR3nt: TGCGCCAGCAGCCAAGAGGAGGACCCGCTATCTAACTATGGCTACACCTTC
CDR3aa: CASSQEEDPLSNYGYTF

j_gene: TRBJ2-1
abundance: -
v_gene: TRBV2
d_gene: -
CDR3nt: TGTGCCAGCAGTGAAGAGCCAACAAACTACAATGAGCAGTTCTTC
CDR3aa: CASSEEPTNYNEQFF

j_gene: TRBJ1-5
abundance: few
v_gene: TRBV27
d_gene: -
CDR3nt: TGTGCCAGCAGTCCTCACACGGAGGGGAGCAATCAGCCCCAGCATTTT
CDR3aa: CASSPHTEGSNQPQHF

j_gene: TRBJ2-7
abundance: -
v_gene: TRBV6-6
d_gene: -
CDR3nt: TGTGCCAGCCGCGGCACCTACGAGCAGTACTTC
CDR3aa: CASRGTYEQYF

j_gene: TRBJ2-7
abundance: -
v_gene: TRBV20-1
d_gene: -
CDR3nt: TGCAGTGCTACTTCCGGGACTTCAACAGGCTACGAGCAGTACTTC
CDR3aa: CSATSGTSTGYEQYF